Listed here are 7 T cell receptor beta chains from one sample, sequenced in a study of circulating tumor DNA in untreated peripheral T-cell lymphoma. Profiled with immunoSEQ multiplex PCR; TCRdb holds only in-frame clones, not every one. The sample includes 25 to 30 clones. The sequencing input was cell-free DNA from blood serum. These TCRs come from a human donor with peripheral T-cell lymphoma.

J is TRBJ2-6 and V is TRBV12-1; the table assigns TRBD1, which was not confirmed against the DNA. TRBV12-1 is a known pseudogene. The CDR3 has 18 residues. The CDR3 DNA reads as TGTGCCAGCAGCAACAAGAATGTAGGACAAAGTCGGGCCAACGTCCTGACTTTC. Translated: CASSNKNVGQSRANVLTF.

The CDR3 loop is CASSSLSGRARDTQYF. DNA for the CDR3: TGTGCCAGCAGCTCCCTAAGCGGGAGGGCCAGAGATACGCAGTATTTT. V gene TRBV11-3 combines with J gene TRBJ2-3, with TRBD2 matching 10 bases. After removal of 4 bases from V and 5 bases from J, the junction contained 9 bases not matched to a gene. Germline CDR1 reads SGHNT; CDR2 reads YENEEA. CDR3 length: 16 residues.

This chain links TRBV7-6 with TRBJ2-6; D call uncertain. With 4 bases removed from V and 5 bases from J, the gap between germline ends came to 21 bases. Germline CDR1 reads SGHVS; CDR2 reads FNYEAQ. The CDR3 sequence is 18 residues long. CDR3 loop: CASSCPVVSQSRANVLTF. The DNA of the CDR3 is TGTGCCAGCAGCTGCCCGGTTGTCTCACAAAGTCGGGCCAACGTCCTGACTTTC.

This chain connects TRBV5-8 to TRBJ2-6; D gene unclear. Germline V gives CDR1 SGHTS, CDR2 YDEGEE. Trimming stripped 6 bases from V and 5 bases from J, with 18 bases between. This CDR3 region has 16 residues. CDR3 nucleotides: TGTGCCAGCACTGTGGGCGTACAAAGTCGGGCCAACGTCCTGACTTTC. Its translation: CASTVGVQSRANVLTF.

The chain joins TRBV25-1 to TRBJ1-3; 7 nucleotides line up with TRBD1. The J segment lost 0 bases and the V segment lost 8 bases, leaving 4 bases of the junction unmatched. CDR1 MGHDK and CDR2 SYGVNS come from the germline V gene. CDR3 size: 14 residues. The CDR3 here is CASRDSRSGNTIYF. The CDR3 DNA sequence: TGTGCCAGCCGGGACAGCCGCTCTGGAAACACCATATATTTT. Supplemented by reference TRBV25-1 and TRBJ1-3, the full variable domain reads EADIYQTPRYLVIGTGKKITLECSQTMGHDKMYWYQQDPGMELHLIHYSYGVNSTEKGDLSSESTVSRIRTEHFPLTLESARPSHTSQYLCASRDSRSGNTIYFGEGSWLTVV.

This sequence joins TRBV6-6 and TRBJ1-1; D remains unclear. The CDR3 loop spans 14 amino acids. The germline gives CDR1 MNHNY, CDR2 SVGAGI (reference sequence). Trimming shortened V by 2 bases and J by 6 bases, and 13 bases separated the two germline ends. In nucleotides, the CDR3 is TGTGCCAGCAGTTACGTGGGCAGAGGCTCTGAAGCTTTCTTT. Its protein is CASSYVGRGSEAFF.

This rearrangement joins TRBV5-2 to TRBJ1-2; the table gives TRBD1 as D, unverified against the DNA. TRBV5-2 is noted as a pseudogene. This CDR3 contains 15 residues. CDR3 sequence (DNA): TGTGCCAGCAACGGGGGCCGACGAAAGACCTATGGCTACACCTTC. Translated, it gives CASNGGRRKTYGYTF.